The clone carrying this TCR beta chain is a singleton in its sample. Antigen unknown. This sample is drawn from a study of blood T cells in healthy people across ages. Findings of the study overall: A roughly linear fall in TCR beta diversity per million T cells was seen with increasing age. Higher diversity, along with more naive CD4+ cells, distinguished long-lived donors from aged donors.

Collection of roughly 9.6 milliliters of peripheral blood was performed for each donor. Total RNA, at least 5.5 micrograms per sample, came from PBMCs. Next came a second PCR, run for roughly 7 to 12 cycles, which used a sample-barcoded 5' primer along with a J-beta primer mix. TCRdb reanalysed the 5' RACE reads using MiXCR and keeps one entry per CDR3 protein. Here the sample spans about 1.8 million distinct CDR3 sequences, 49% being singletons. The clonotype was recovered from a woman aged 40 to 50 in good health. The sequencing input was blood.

The CDR3 coding sequence is TGTGCCAGCAGCTTCGACAGGGCGGATGGCTACACCTTC. Amino acids: CASSFDRADGYTF. This chain uses TRBV7-8 with TRBJ1-2, with TRBD1 identical over 7 bases. The germline V gene encodes CDR1 SGHVS and CDR2 FQNEAQ. The junction had 4 bases not matched to a gene; V was cut back by 3 bases and J by 6 bases. The CDR3 has 13 amino acids.